A selection of T cell receptor beta chains follows, all from one sample in a study of blood T cell repertoires in COVID-19. Generated by immunoSEQ multiplex PCR, the TCRdb table keeps only in-frame clones and is missing some. The sample includes around 300,000 clones, around nine tenths of them seen just once. Sequenced: PBMCs or T cells enriched from blood (not recorded which). The source is a woman aged 60-75 years who had recovered from COVID-19. Both conserved end residues are trimmed from each CDR3. Clone size appears in some rows only: once, few, many, or a class for an expanded clone.

abundance | j_gene | v_gene | CDR3aa
- | TRBJ2-7 | TRBV10-3 | AIVGGFYEQY
- | TRBJ1-1 | TRBV7-8 | ASTRSPGWNMNTEAF
- | TRBJ2-1 | TRBV2 | ASSTGTGDYNEQF
- | TRBJ1-1 | TRBV6-4 | ASTTEAF
few | TRBJ1-2 | TRBV28 | ASSGAGAKDYGYT
- | TRBJ2-2 | TRBV28 | ASSPGQGPGELF
- | TRBJ1-2 | TRBV6-6 | ASTSLSTNYGYT
- | TRBJ1-1 | TRBV18 | ASSPLDGQLNTEAF
- | TRBJ2-3 | TRBV24-1 | ATTPSDRTDTQY
- | TRBJ2-7 | TRBV3-1/TRBV3-2 | ASSQLSTGGAVDEQY
- | TRBJ2-7 | TRBV2 | ASNEQGQDEQY
- | TRBJ2-3 | TRBV5-1 | ASSDGTASTDTQY
- | TRBJ2-1 | TRBV3-1/TRBV3-2 | ASSQRGSSYNEQF
- | TRBJ1-2 | TRBV3-1/TRBV3-2 | ASSQDPRRGYT
few | TRBJ2-3 | TRBV6-2/TRBV6-3 | ASSDRDRHTDTQY
- | TRBJ1-2 | TRBV12-3/TRBV12-4 | ASSLADSRYT
- | TRBJ1-4 | TRBV11-1 | ASSSDSTGEKLF
- | TRBJ1-4 | TRBV7-9 | ASSLDKEGEKLF
- | TRBJ2-1 | TRBV6-6 | ASSRRPGLAAYNEQF
- | TRBJ1-2 | TRBV27 | ASSIATGGDGYT
- | TRBJ2-2 | TRBV4-2 | ASSYHMTGTNTGELF
- | TRBJ2-3 | TRBV24-1 | ATSDRGTGEGDTQY
- | TRBJ2-5 | TRBV28 | ASSLSQETQY
- | TRBJ2-5 | TRBV7-9 | ASSFSSEETQY
- | TRBJ2-5 | TRBV11-2 | ASSLGQRRGAETQY
- | TRBJ2-7 | TRBV29-1 | SVFGPSHEQY
- | TRBJ2-5 | TRBV3-1/TRBV3-2 | ASSQVGKDFYPQTQY
- | TRBJ2-1 | TRBV18 | ASSPRESQVGNEQF
once | TRBJ2-7 | TRBV27 | ASSPVAGGNHYEQY
- | TRBJ1-2 | TRBV28 | ASSPDRDNGYT
few | TRBJ2-1 | TRBV29-1 | SVRPSSHEQF
- | TRBJ1-1 | TRBV19 | ASRPGTGSDTEAF
- | TRBJ2-5 | TRBV5-1 | ASARAGGPQTQY
few | TRBJ2-7 | TRBV7-3 | ASSPPAGNEQY
- | TRBJ1-5 | TRBV27 | ASSLTGQPQH
- | TRBJ1-2 | TRBV15 | ATSGQGGYGYT
- | TRBJ2-5 | TRBV7-7 | ASSLSSTWREVRETQY
once | TRBJ1-5 | TRBV28 | ASSRGGASNQPQH
once | TRBJ2-5 | TRBV5-1 | ASSPRQGLRETQY
- | TRBJ2-5 | TRBV24-1 | ATSGYTTETQY
- | TRBJ1-6 | TRBV5-1 | ASSLAGDGRSPLH
- | TRBJ2-1 | TRBV5-1 | ASSPNPGQGQF
- | TRBJ1-3 | TRBV11-2 | ASSPVWAGGSGNTIY